These 22 T cell receptor beta chains were sequenced from one sample in a study of T cell repertoires in cytomegalovirus infection. A single record per CDR3 protein comes from TCRdb applying MiXCR to the reads. Counted here are around 110,000 distinct CDR3 sequences, 10% occurring once; the ten biggest clones make up 25% to 40%. Their cognate antigens are unknown. Sequenced sample: PBMCs, sequenced either directly or after in vitro stimulation (not recorded which). The origin of the receptors is a human donor in good health (CMV status not recorded). Some clones in this sample may be carry-over from other donors' samples.

This clonotype was detected ten times or more. The chain employs TRBV11-3 and TRBJ1-6; no clear D gene. CDR3 length: 15 residues. CDR1 is SGHNT, CDR2 YENEEA, per germline. Trimming pared 0 bases from V and 10 bases from J, leaving 13 bases between. In nucleotides, the CDR3 is TGTGCCAGCAGCTTAGAAACCCAGCCCGGATCACCCCTCCACTTT. The encoded protein is CASSLETQPGSPLHF.

This clonotype was seen at least ten times. This sequence joins TRBV7-2 and TRBJ2-7; D is possibly TRBD2 (6 bases). Trimming pared 3 bases from V and 0 bases from J, leaving 9 bases between. Germline V CDR1 and CDR2: SGHTA, FQGNSA. CDR3 length: 14 amino acids. The DNA of the CDR3 is TGTGCCAGCAGCTTTTCTAGCGACTCCTACGAGCAGTACTTC. Amino acid sequence: CASSFSSDSYEQYF.

The V call is TRBV28, the J call TRBJ2-1; the match to TRBD2 covers 16 bases. After removal of 5 bases from V and 2 bases from J, the junction contained 3 bases not matched to a gene. Germline V gene data show CDR1 as MDHEN and CDR2 as SYDVKM. This CDR3 contains 17 residues. The CDR3 sequence is CASSKGTSGRAYNEQFF. In nucleotides, the CDR3 is TGTGCCAGCAGTAAAGGGACTAGCGGGAGGGCCTACAATGAGCAGTTCTTC. Together with reference TRBV28 and TRBJ2-1, the CDR3 gives the full variable domain: DVKVTQSSRYLVKRTGEKVFLECVQDMDHENMFWYRQDPGLGLRLIYFSYDVKMKEKGDIPEGYSVSREKKERFSLILESASTNQTSMYLCASSKGTSGRAYNEQFFGPGTRLTVL.

This clonotype has ten or more counts. The chain carries TRBV5-4 and TRBJ1-6; D unresolved. Between the trimmed V and J ends, which lost 0 bases and 7 bases, there was a span of 8 bases. Germline V lookup: CDR1 SGHNT, CDR2 YYREEE (reference sequence). This CDR3 is 14 amino acids long. CDR3 DNA sequence: TGTGCCAGCAGCTTGGACCAGCTCAATTCACCCCTCCACTTT. This sequence encodes CASSLDQLNSPLHF.

This chain connects TRBV12-3 or TRBV12-4 to TRBJ1-1; no reliable D call. V was pared by 1 base and J by 1 base, with 7 bases between. The CDR3 covers 14 residues. The CDR3 reads CASSLGPANTEAFF. The CDR3 DNA reads as TGTGCCAGCAGTTTAGGTCCGGCGAACACTGAAGCTTTCTTT.

This clonotype was counted many times. The chain recombines TRBV20-1 with TRBJ2-1; D tentatively fits TRBD1 or TRBD2 (5 bases each). This CDR3 region has 12 residues. V was trimmed by 5 bases and J by 9 bases, leaving 14 bases between them. Germline V gene lookup returns CDR1 DFQATT and CDR2 SNEGSKA (reference sequence). CDR3 amino acids: CSAPPPGTEQFF. The CDR3 DNA reads as TGCAGTGCTCCTCCCCCAGGGACTGAGCAGTTCTTC.

This clonotype was seen repeatedly, ten times or more. The rearrangement links TRBV12-3 or TRBV12-4 to TRBJ1-4, with unresolved D. The length of the CDR3 is 16 residues. V lost 4 bases and J 8 bases, leaving 20 bases between the germline ends. The CDR3 sequence is CASSSPGGFVGEKLFF. The CDR3 DNA reads TGTGCCAGCAGTTCCCCCGGAGGTTTTGTTGGCGAAAAACTGTTTTTT.

This clonotype was counted many times. This chain connects TRBV5-5 to TRBJ2-1; 8 bases are shared with TRBD2. Germline V gives CDR1 SGHKS, CDR2 YYEKEE (reference sequence). The CDR3 covers 17 residues. J gave up 3 bases and V 1 base, and 9 bases lay outside the gene matches. The CDR3 DNA sequence: TGTGCCAGCAGCTTGCCGACACTAGCGGCCTACTACAATGAGCAGTTCTTC. The encoded protein is CASSLPTLAAYYNEQFF.

This clonotype was detected only a few times. The J gene is TRBJ2-7, the V gene TRBV12-3 or TRBV12-4, with D tentatively TRBD1 (6 bases). The CDR3 is made up of 11 amino acids. V was trimmed by 7 bases and J by 3 bases, leaving 7 bases between them. CDR3 sequence: CASKGGYEQYF. Written as DNA, the CDR3 is TGTGCCAGCAAAGGGGGCTACGAGCAGTACTTC.

This clonotype was counted at least ten times. The J gene is TRBJ1-5, the V gene TRBV2, with D possibly TRBD1 on 5 matching bases. Trimming removed 7 bases at V and 1 base at J, with 8 bases between. Germline loops: CDR1 SNHLY, CDR2 FYNNEI. This CDR3 spans 13 amino acids. The CDR3 reads CASKGASNQPQHF. As DNA, the CDR3 is TGTGCCAGCAAAGGGGCGAGCAATCAGCCCCAGCATTTT.

In its sample, this clonotype was seen many times. The chain joins TRBV11-2 to TRBJ2-3; 13 positions agree with TRBD2. CDR1 and CDR2 from the germline V gene are SGHAT and FQNNGV. The CDR3 totals 16 residues. Trimming at V came to 6 bases and at J to 3 bases, leaving 6 bases not matched to a gene. The CDR3, as DNA: TGTGCCAGCAGTCAATGGACTAGCGGGAGAACAGATACGCAGTATTTT. This gives the protein CASSQWTSGRTDTQYF.

This sequence joins TRBV7-6 and TRBJ1-1, with 7 bases aligning to TRBD1. Losses at the gene ends were 5 bases for V and 6 bases for J; bases not matched to a gene: 6. From germline, CDR1 is SGHVS and CDR2 FNYEAQ. The CDR3 has 13 residues. The chain's CDR3 is CASSDQGVPEAFF. In DNA, the CDR3 is TGTGCCAGCAGCGATCAGGGGGTACCTGAAGCTTTCTTT.

V is TRBV15 and J is TRBJ2-7; either TRBD1 or TRBD2 may supply D (6 bases each). V lost 1 base to trimming and J lost 5 bases, with 12 bases between them. This CDR3 contains 14 residues. Germline CDR1 reads LNHNV; CDR2 reads YYDKDF (reference sequence). The CDR3 spells CATSRVGGSDEQYV. DNA for the CDR3: TGTGCCACCAGCAGAGTCGGGGGCTCGGACGAGCAGTACGTC.

The chain joins TRBV4-2 to TRBJ2-3; 7 bases match TRBD1. The junction had 7 bases not matched to a gene; V was cut back by 1 base and J by 6 bases. Germline assignment: CDR1 LGHNA and CDR2 YNFKEQ. The CDR3 has 15 amino acids. The CDR3 protein is CASSQVAGGMDTQYF. DNA of the CDR3: TGTGCCAGCAGCCAAGTAGCAGGGGGAATGGATACGCAGTATTTT.

This clonotype was seen many times. The J gene is TRBJ1-3, the V gene TRBV5-1; perhaps TRBD1 as D (5 bases). Germline-derived CDR1 and CDR2 are SGHRS and YFSETQ. V dropped 4 bases and J dropped 2 bases, with 10 bases sitting between them. This CDR3 has 14 residues. CDR3 nucleotide sequence: TGCGCCAGCAGCCCCGGACACCCTGGAAACACCATATATTTT. It encodes CASSPGHPGNTIYF.

There are a few counts of this clonotype. The chain uses TRBV7-6 and TRBJ2-2, with TRBD2 as a possible D gene (5 bases). Per germline, CDR1 SGHVS and CDR2 FNYEAQ. Trimming removed 1 base from V and 1 base from J, with 10 bases in between. The CDR3 totals 16 residues. This CDR3 is CASSLVGSGNTGELFF. The CDR3 coding sequence is TGTGCCAGCAGCTTAGTGGGCAGCGGGAACACCGGGGAGCTGTTTTTT.

The V gene is TRBV20-1, the J gene TRBJ1-1; a weak D match, TRBD1 (5 bases). Trimming took 6 bases from V and 0 from J, leaving 11 bases between them. The CDR3 is made up of 13 amino acids. Germline V gene sequence: CDR1 DFQATT, CDR2 SNEGSKA (reference sequence). CDR3 residues: CSAELQVNTEAFF. DNA for the CDR3: TGCAGTGCCGAACTACAGGTGAACACTGAAGCTTTCTTT.

This clonotype was detected ten times or more. J is TRBJ2-2 and V is TRBV27; D possibly corresponds to TRBD1 (5 bases). V dropped 5 bases and J dropped 4 bases, with 11 bases sitting between them. CDR1 and CDR2 (germline): MNHEY, SMNVEV (reference sequence). The CDR3 sequence is 14 residues long. The CDR3 DNA sequence: TGTGCCAGCAGTCCGTACACAGGCACCGGGGAGCTGTTTTTT. Translation gives CASSPYTGTGELFF.

The table lists this clonotype with many counts. The chain couples TRBV5-8 to TRBJ2-3; 7 nucleotides match TRBD2. Germline-derived CDR1 and CDR2 are SGHTS and YDEGEE. Trimming removed 1 base from V and 0 bases from J; junction bases left unmatched: 8. The CDR3 is 17 residues long. The CDR3, as DNA: TGTGCCAGCAGCTTGCGGGCGGGAGCCACTAGCACAGATACGCAGTATTTT. The encoded protein is CASSLRAGATSTDTQYF.

This clonotype was detected many times. The chain employs TRBV7-2 and TRBJ2-6; 7 nucleotides line up with TRBD1. Germline V CDR1 and CDR2: SGHTA, FQGNSA. V lost 3 bases and J lost 1; bases outside the gene matches: 6. The CDR3 is 17 amino acids. CDR3 nucleotides: TGTGCCAGCAGCTTTCGACAGGGATGGTCTGGGGCCAACGTCCTGACTTTC. It is translated as CASSFRQGWSGANVLTF.

There are a few counts of this clonotype. DNA for the CDR3: TGTGCCAGTGCCGGGACTCCCTACCAAGAGACCCAGTACTTC. Its protein is CASAGTPYQETQYF. This chain links TRBV19 with TRBJ2-5; tentative D call: TRBD2 (6 bases). CDR1 is LNHDA, CDR2 SQIVND, per germline (reference sequence). The CDR3 length is 14 residues. The V gene lost 8 bases and the J gene lost 0 bases, with 13 bases spanning the gap.

This clonotype was observed many times. The rearrangement links TRBV7-2 to TRBJ2-5; D not resolved. Trimming cost V 3 bases and J 5 bases, with 7 bases left between them. The CDR3 sequence is 12 residues long. Germline CDR1 is SGHTA and CDR2 is FQGNSA. The DNA for the CDR3 is TGTGCCAGCAGCTTCCAGAAGGAGACCCAGTACTTC. This translates into CASSFQKETQYF.